Included here is one T cell receptor beta chain sequence, with context. This sample was included in a study of blood T cell repertoires in COVID-19. Study summary: Donors in the United States, Italy and Spain gave samples during acute or convalescent COVID-19. T cells, B-cell-depleted T cells, or PBMCs supplied cDNA or gDNA.

Source study methods: Amplifying reference gene primers gave estimates of nucleated cell counts. Profiled with immunoSEQ multiplex PCR; TCRdb holds only in-frame clones, not every one. Clonal size and the V and J genes are those of that table, whereas D and trimming came from the DNA. In the table there are approximately 60,000 clones, 82% of which are singletons. From germline, CDR1 is MNHEY and CDR2 SVGAGI. J gave up 2 bases and V 6 bases, and 9 bases lay outside the gene matches. The CDR3 sequence is 15 residues long. This receptor was identified in a woman aged 60-75 years with acute or convalescent COVID-19. The specimen was peripheral blood. This chain connects TRBV6-5 to TRBJ2-7; 8 bases match TRBD1. The CDR3 region is CASRYPGTGTYEQYF. In DNA form, the CDR3 reads TGTGCCAGCAGGTATCCCGGGACAGGAACCTACGAGCAGTACTTC.